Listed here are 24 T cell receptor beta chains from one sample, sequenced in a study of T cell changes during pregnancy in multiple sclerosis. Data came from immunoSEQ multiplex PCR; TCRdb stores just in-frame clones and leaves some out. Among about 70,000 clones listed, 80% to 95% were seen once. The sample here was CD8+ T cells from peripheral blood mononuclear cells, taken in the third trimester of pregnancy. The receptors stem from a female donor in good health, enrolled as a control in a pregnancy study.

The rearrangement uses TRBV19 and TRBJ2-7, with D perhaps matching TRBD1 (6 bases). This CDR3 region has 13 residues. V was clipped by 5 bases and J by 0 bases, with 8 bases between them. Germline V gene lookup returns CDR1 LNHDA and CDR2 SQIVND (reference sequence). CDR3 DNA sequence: TGTGCCAGTAGTGGGACACACTCCTACGAGCAGTACTTC. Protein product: CASSGTHSYEQYF.

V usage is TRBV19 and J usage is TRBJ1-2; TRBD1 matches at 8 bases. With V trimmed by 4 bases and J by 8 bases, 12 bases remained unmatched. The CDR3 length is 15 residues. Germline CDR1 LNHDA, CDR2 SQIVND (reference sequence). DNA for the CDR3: TGTGCCAGTAGTACCCACAACAGGGGGAGCAGGGGCTACACCTTC. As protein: CASSTHNRGSRGYTF.

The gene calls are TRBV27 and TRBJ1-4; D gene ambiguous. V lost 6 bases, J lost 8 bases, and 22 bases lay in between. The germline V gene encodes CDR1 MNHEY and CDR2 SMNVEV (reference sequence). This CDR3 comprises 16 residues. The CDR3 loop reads CASSSSTSTLPEKLFF. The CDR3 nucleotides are TGTGCCAGCAGCTCCTCCACCTCGACACTGCCGGAAAAACTGTTTTTT.

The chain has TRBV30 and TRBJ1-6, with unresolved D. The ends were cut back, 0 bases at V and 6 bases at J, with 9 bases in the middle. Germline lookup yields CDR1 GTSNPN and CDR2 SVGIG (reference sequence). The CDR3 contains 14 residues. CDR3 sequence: CAWSVLTGNSPLHF. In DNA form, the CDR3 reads TGTGCCTGGAGTGTACTTACGGGTAATTCACCCCTCCACTTT. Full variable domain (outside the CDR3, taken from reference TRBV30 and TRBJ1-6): SQTIHQWPATLVQPVGSPLSLECTVEGTSNPNLYWYRQAAGRGLQLLFYSVGIGQISSEVPQNLSASRPQDRQFILSSKKLLLSDSGFYLCAWSVLTGNSPLHFGNGTRLTVT.

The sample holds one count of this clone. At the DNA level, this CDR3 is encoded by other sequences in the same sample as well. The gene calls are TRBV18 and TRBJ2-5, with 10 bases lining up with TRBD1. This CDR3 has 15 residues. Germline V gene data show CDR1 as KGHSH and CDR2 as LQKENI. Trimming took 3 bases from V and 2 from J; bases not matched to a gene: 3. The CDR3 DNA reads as TGTGCCAGCTCACCTCCGGACAGGGGGCAAGAGACCCAGTACTTC. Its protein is CASSPPDRGQETQYF.

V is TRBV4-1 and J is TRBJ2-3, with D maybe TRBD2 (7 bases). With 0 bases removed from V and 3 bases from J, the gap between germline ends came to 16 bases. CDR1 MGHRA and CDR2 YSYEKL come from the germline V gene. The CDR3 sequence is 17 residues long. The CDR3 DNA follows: TGCGCCAGCAGCCAAGAAGGTGGGGGGGCCGGGACAGATACGCAGTATTTT. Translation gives CASSQEGGGAGTDTQYF.

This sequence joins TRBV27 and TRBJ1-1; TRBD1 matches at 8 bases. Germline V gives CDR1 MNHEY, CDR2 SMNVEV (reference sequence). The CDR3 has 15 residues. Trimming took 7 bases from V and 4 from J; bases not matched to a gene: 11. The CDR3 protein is CASNVGQGLGTEAFF. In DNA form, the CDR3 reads TGTGCCAGCAACGTTGGACAGGGTTTAGGCACTGAAGCTTTCTTT.

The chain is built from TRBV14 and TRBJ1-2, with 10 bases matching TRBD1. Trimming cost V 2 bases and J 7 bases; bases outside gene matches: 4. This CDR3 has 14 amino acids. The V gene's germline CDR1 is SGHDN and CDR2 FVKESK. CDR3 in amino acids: CASSQMGQGSGYTF. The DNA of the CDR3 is TGTGCCAGCAGCCAAATGGGACAGGGGTCTGGCTACACCTTC.

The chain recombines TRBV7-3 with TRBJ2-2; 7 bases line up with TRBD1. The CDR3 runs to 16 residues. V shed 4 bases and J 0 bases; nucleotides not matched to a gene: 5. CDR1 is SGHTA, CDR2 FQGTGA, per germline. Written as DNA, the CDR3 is TGTGCCAGCAGCTCCACCGGACAGGCGAACACCGGGGAGCTGTTTTTT. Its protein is CASSSTGQANTGELFF.

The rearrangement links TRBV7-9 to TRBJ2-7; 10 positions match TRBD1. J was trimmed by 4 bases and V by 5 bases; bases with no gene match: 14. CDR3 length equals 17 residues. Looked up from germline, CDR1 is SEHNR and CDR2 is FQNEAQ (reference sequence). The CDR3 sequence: CASSGVRTGGEEYEQYF. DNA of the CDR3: TGTGCCAGCAGCGGAGTTAGGACAGGGGGAGAGGAGTACGAGCAGTACTTC. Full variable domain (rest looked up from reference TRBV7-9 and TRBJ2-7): DTGVSQNPRHKITKRGQNVTFRCDPISEHNRLYWYRQTLGQGPEFLTYFQNEAQLEKSRLLSDRFSAERPKGSFSTLEIQRTEQGDSAMYLCASSGVRTGGEEYEQYFGPGTRLTVT.

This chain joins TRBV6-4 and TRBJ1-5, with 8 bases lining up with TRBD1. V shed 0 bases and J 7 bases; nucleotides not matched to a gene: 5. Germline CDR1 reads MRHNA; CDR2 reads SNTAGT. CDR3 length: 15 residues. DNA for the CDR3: TGTGCCAGCAGTGACTCGACAGGGGAGGGGCAGCCCCAGCATTTT. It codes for CASSDSTGEGQPQHF.

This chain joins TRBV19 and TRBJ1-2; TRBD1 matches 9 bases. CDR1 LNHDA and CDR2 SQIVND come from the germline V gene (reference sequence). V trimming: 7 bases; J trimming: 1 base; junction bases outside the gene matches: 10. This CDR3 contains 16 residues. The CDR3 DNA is TGTGCCAGTACCCCGGGACAGGGAGGGTATAACTATGGCTACACCTTC. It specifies CASTPGQGGYNYGYTF.

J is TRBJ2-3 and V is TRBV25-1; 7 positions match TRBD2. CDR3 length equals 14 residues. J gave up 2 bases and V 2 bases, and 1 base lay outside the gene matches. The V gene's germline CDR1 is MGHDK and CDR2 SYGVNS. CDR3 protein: CASSELADTDTQYF. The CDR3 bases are TGTGCCAGCAGTGAACTAGCGGACACAGATACGCAGTATTTT.

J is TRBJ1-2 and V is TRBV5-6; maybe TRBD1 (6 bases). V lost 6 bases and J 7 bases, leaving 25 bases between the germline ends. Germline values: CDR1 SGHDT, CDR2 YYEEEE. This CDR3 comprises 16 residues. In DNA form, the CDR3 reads TGTGCCAGCACCGGGGGGGGACAATTAAAGTCCAGTGGCTACACCTTC. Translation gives CASTGGGQLKSSGYTF.

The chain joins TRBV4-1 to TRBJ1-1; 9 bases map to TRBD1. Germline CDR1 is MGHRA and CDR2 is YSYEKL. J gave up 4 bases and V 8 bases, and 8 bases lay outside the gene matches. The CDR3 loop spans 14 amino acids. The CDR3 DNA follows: TGCGCCAGCGCGCTGGGACAGGGACGCACTGAAGCTTTCTTT. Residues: CASALGQGRTEAFF.

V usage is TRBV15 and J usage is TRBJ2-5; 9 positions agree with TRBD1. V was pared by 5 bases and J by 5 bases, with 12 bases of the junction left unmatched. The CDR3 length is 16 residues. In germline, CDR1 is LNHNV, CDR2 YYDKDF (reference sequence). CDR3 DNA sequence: TGTGCCACCAGCGTAGACACGACAGGGGGGGACGAGACCCAGTACTTC. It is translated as CATSVDTTGGDETQYF. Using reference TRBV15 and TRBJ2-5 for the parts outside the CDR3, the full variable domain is DAMVIQNPRYQVTQFGKPVTLSCSQTLNHNVMYWYQQKSSQAPKLLFHYYDKDFNNEADTPDNFQSRRPNTSFCFLDIRSPGLGDTAMYLCATSVDTTGGDETQYFGPGTRLLVL.

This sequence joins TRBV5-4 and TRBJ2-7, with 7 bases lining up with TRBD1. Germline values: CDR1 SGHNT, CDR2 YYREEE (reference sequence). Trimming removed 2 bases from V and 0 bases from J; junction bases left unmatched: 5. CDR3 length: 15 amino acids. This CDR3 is CASSFRDSFSYEQYF. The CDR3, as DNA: TGTGCCAGCAGCTTCCGGGACAGTTTCTCCTACGAGCAGTACTTC.

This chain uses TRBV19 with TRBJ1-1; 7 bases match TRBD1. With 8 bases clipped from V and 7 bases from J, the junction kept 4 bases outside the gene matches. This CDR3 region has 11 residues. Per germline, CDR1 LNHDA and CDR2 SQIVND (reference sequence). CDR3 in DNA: TGTGCCAGTCACAGGGGCTTTGAAGCTTTCTTT. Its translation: CASHRGFEAFF.

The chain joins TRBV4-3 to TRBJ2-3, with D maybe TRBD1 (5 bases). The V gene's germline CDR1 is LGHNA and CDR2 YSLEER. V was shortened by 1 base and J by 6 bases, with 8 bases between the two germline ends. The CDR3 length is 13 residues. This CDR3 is CASSQGNRDTQYF. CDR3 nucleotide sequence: TGCGCCAGCAGCCAAGGAAACAGGGATACGCAGTATTTT.

The CDR3 sequence is CASRPGQRGEKLFF. The DNA for the CDR3 is TGTGCCAGCAGGCCGGGGCAAAGGGGGGAAAAACTGTTTTTT. This rearrangement joins TRBV7-8 to TRBJ1-4, with a weak D call TRBD1 (6 bases). This CDR3 comprises 14 residues. Germline V gene data show CDR1 as SGHVS and CDR2 as FQNEAQ. V shed 6 bases and J shed 8 bases, with 16 bases lying between them.

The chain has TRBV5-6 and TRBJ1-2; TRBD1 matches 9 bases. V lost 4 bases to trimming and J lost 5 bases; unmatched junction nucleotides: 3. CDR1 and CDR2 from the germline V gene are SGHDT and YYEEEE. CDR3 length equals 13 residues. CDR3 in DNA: TGTGCCAGCAGCCGGGGACAGGGATATGGCTACACCTTC. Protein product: CASSRGQGYGYTF. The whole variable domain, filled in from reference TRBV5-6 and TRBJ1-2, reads DAGVTQSPTHLIKTRGQQVTLRCSPKSGHDTVSWYQQALGQGPQFIFQYYEEEERQRGNFPDRFSGHQFPNYSSELNVNALLLGDSALYLCASSRGQGYGYTFGSGTRLTVV.

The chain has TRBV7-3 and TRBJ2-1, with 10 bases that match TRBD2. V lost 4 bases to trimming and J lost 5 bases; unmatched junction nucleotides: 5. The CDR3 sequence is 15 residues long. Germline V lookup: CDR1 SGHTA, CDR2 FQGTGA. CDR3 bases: TGTGCCAGCAGCTCAGGACTAGCGGTGAACAATGAGCAGTTCTTC. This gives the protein CASSSGLAVNNEQFF.

DNA for the CDR3: TGTGCCAGCAGCTTGGACGGTCGGGGACAGCTCGTTCTGGGCTATGGCTACACCTTC. Protein: CASSLDGRGQLVLGYGYTF. The chain links TRBV5-8 to TRBJ1-2; 7 positions agree with TRBD1. CDR1 is SGHTS and CDR2 is YDEGEE in the germline V gene. V lost 0 bases, J lost 4 bases, and 18 bases stayed unmatched. The CDR3 consists of 19 residues.

The CDR3 protein is CASSQEEWAGDYGYTF. The CDR3 DNA sequence: TGTGCCAGCAGCCAAGAGGAATGGGCAGGCGACTATGGCTACACCTTC. J is TRBJ1-2 and V is TRBV4-2; the D is unclear. V was trimmed by 0 bases and J by 3 bases, leaving 14 bases between them. The germline gives CDR1 LGHNA, CDR2 YNFKEQ. The CDR3 has 16 residues.